This TCR beta chain originates from a study of PD-L1 blockade in urothelial cancer. At the level of the study: The researchers analyzed blood 3 weeks (second dose) and 6 weeks after treatment start.

TCRdb keeps only in-frame clones here, not all; method: immunoSEQ multiplex PCR. The sample carries tens of thousands of clones, around 89% recorded once. Germline CDR1 and CDR2: SGDLS and YYNGEE. This CDR3 comprises 15 residues. Trimming took 3 bases from V and 2 from J, leaving 15 bases between them. Time point: pretreatment peripheral blood. The receptor was isolated from a man aged 60 to 69 with urothelial cancer. Sequenced material: PBMCs, taken around atezolizumab (anti-PD-L1) treatment. The J gene is TRBJ2-7, the V gene TRBV9; possible D gene TRBD1, 8 bases. The CDR3 DNA reads TGTGCCAGCAGCGAGGGGGGGACAGGCACCTACGAGCAGTACTTC. This codes for CASSEGGTGTYEQYF.